This T cell receptor (beta chain) was documented in a study of blood T cell repertoires in COVID-19. About the research overall: T cells, B-cell-depleted T cells, or PBMCs provided the cDNA or gDNA that served as material.

Original data processing: Estimation of nucleated cell counts was performed using reference gene primer amplification. This table comes from immunoSEQ multiplex PCR, and its TCRdb copy is limited to in-frame clones, with some not included. From that table come the V and J calls and clone size; the DNA was used to work out D and trimming. The profile shows roughly 430,000 clones, 88% of them singletons. Participants were aged 18 to 89 years from approximately 24 US areas. Which cohort a participant joined came from the clinical history participants gave. This clone appeared once. Germline loops: CDR1 SGHDT, CDR2 YYEEEE. This CDR3 has 12 amino acids. The ends were cut back, 4 bases at V and 4 bases at J, with 8 bases in the middle.

This sequence joins TRBV5-6 and TRBJ1-1; D perhaps matches TRBD1 (6 bases). Sequenced material: PBMCs or T cells enriched from blood (not recorded which). The source is a middle-aged woman with acute COVID-19. The chain's CDR3 is CASSPGVTEAFF. The CDR3 coding sequence is TGTGCCAGCAGCCCAGGGGTCACTGAAGCTTTCTTT.